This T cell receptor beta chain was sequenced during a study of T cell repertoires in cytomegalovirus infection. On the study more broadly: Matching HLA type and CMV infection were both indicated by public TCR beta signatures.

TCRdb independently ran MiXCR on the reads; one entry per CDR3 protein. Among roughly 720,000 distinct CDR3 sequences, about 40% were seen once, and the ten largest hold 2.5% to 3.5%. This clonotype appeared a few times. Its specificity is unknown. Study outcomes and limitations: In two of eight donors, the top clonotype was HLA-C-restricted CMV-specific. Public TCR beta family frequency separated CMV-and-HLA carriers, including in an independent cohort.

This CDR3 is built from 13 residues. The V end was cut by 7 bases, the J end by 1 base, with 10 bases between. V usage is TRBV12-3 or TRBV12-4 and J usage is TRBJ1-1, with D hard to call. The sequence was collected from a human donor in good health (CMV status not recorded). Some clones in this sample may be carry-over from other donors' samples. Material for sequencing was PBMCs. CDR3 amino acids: CASTLTKNTEAFF. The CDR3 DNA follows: TGTGCCAGCACCCTAACTAAGAACACTGAAGCTTTCTTT.